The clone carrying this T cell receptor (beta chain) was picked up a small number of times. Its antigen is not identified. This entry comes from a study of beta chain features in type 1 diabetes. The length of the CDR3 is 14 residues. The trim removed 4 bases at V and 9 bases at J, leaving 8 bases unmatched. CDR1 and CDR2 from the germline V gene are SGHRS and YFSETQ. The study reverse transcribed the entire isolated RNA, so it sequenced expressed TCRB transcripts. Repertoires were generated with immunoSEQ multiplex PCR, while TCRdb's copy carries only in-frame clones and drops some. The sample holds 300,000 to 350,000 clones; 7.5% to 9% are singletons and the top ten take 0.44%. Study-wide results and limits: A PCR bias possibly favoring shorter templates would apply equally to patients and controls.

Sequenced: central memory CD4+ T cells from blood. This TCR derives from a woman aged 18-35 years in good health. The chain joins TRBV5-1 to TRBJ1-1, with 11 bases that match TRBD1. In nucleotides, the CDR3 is TGCGCCAGCAGCGTGGACAGGGGGCAGGAAAAAGCTTTCTTT. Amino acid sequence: CASSVDRGQEKAFF.